This T cell receptor (beta chain) stems from a study of shared clonotypes between healthy human individuals. Study-level points and caveats: For naive CD4 cells, roughly 4.6% of clonotypes were shared across a few donors. Clonotype sharing among donors likely depends on sequencing depth.

Note on this clone: Its target is not known.

The CDR3 loop spans 14 amino acids. Germline-derived CDR1 and CDR2 are MDHEN and SYDVKM. Trimming left V 1 base short and J 0 bases short, with 7 bases between. As processed by the authors: ImmunoSEQ yielded junction-only sequences lacking quality scores, so filtering differed. Measured with immunoSEQ multiplex PCR; TCRdb has only the in-frame clones, and not every one. The DNA was the basis for D and trimming; V, J and clone size are from that table. The data contain fewer than 700,000 clones, 85% to 95% of them singletons. Naive CD8 cells lacked CD45RO and underwent positive selection for CCR7, leaving out terminally differentiated effector memory CD45RA+ cells.

The chain has TRBV28 and TRBJ2-7; no clear D. Material for sequencing was naive CD8+ T cells sorted from blood. The sequence derives from a woman between 25 and 40 years old in good health. As DNA, the CDR3 is TGTGCCAGCAGTTTATTAGCCCGCTCCTACGAGCAGTACTTC. Protein sequence: CASSLLARSYEQYF.